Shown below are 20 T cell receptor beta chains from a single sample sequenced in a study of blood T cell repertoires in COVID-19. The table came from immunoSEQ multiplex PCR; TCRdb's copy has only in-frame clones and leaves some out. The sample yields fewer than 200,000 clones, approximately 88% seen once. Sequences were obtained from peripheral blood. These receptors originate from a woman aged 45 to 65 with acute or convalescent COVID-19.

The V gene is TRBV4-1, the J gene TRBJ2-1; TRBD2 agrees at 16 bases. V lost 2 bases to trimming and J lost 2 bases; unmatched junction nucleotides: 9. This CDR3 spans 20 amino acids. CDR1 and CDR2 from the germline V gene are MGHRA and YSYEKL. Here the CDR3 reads CASSQRYGTSGGGTYNEQFF. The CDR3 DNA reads TGCGCCAGCAGCCAAAGATATGGGACTAGCGGGGGGGGCACCTACAATGAGCAGTTCTTC.

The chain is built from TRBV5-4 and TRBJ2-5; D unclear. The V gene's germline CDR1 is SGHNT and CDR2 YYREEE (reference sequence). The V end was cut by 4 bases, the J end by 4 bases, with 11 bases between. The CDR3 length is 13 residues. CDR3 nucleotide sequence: TGTGCCAGCAGCGAACGGGTCCTAGAGACCCAGTACTTC. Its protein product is CASSERVLETQYF.

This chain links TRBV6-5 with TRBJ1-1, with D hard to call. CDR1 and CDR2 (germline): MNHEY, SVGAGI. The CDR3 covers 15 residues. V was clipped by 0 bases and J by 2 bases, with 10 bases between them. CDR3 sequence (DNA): TGTGCCAGCAGTTACTCGGGAGCTGAAAACACTGAAGCTTTCTTT. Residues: CASSYSGAENTEAFF.

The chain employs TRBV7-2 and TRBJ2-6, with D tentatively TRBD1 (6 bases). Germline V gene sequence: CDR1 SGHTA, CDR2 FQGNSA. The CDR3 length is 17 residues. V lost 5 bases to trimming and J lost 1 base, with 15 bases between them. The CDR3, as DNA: TGTGCCAGCAGCCCCCGGGACATATATTCTGGGGCCAACGTCCTGACTTTC. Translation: CASSPRDIYSGANVLTF.

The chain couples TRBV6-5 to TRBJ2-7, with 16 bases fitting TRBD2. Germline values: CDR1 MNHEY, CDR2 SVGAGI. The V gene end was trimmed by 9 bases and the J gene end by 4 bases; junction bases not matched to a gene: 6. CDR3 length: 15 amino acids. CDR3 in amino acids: CASSGLAGGEYEQYF. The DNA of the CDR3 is TGTGCCAGTTCGGGACTAGCGGGAGGGGAGTACGAGCAGTACTTC.

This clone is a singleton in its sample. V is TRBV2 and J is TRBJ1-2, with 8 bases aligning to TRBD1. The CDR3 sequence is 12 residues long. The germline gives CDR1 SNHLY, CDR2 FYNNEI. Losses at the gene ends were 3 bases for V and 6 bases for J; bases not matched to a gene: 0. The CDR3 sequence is CASSETGDGYTF. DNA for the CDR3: TGTGCCAGCAGTGAGACAGGGGATGGCTACACCTTC.

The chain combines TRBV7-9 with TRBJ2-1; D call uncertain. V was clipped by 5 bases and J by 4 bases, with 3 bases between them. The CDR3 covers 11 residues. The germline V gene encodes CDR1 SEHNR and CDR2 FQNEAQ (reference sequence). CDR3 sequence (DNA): TGTGCCAGCAGCACTTACAATGAGCAGTTCTTC. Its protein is CASSTYNEQFF.

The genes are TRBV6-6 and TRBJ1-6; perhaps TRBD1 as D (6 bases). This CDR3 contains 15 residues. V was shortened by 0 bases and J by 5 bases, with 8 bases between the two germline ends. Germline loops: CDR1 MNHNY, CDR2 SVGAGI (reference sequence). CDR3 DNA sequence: TGTGCCAGCAGTTACTCGGCAGGGGATAATTCACCCCTCCACTTT. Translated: CASSYSAGDNSPLHF.

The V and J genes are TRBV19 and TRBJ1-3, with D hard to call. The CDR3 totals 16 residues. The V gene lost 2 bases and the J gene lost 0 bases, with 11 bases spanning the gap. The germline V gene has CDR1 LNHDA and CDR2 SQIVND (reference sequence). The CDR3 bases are TGTGCCAGTAGTATATTGAGTCGCTTCTCTGGAAACACCATATATTTT. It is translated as CASSILSRFSGNTIYF. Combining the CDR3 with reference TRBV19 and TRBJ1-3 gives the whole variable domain DGGITQSPKYLFRKEGQNVTLSCEQNLNHDAMYWYRQDPGQGLRLIYYSQIVNDFQKGDIAEGYSVSREKKESFPLTVTSAQKNPTAFYLCASSILSRFSGNTIYFGEGSWLTVV.

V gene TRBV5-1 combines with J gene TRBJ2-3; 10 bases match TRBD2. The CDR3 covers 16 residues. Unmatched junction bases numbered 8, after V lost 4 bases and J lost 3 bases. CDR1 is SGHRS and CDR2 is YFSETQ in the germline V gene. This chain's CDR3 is CASSGNSGRKTDTQYF. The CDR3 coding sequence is TGCGCCAGCAGCGGGAATAGCGGGAGGAAAACAGATACGCAGTATTTT.

The CDR3: CASSLEAGARSGNTIYF. CDR3 sequence (DNA): TGTGCCAGCAGCTTAGAAGCGGGGGCTAGGTCTGGAAACACCATATATTTT. This rearrangement joins TRBV7-2 to TRBJ1-3, with a possible D match to TRBD1 (6 bases). Germline V CDR1 and CDR2: SGHTA, FQGNSA. The V and J ends lost 1 base and 1 base respectively, with 14 bases between them. The CDR3 runs 17 residues. The variable domain in full, with the rest retrieved from reference TRBV7-2 and TRBJ1-3, is GAGVSQSPSNKVTEKGKDVELRCDPISGHTALYWYRQSLGQGLEFLIYFQGNSAPDKSGLPSDRFSAERTGGSVSTLTIQRTQQEDSAVYLCASSLEAGARSGNTIYFGEGSWLTVV.

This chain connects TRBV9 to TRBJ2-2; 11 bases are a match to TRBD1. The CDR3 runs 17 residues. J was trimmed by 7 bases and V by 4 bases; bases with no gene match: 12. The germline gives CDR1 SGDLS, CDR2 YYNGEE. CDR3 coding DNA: TGTGCCAGCAGCACGCACCCGGGACAGGGGGTAGACGGGGAGCTGTTTTTT. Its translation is CASSTHPGQGVDGELFF.

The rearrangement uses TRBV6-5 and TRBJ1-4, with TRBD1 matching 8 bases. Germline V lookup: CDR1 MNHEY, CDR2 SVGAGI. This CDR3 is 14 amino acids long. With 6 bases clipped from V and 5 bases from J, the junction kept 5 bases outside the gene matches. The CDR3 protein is CASSPGGWNEKLFF. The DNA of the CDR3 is TGTGCCAGCAGCCCAGGGGGCTGGAATGAAAAACTGTTTTTT.

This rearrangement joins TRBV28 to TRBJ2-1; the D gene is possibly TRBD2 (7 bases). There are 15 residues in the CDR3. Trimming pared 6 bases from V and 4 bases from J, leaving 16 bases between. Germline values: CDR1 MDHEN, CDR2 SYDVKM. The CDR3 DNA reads TGTGCCAGCAGCAAATTGGGGGGGCTTTACAATGAGCAGTTCTTC. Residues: CASSKLGGLYNEQFF.

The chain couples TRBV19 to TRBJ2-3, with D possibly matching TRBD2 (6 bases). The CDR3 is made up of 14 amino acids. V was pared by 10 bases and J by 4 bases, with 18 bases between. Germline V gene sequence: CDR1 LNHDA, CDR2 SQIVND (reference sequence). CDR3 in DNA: TGTGCCACCACGATCGGGGGAGTTTCAGATACGCAGTATTTT. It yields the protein CATTIGGVSDTQYF.

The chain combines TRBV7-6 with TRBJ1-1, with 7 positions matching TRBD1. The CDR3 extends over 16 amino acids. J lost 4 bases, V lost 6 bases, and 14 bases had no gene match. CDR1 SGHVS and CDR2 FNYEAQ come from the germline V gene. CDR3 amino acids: CASRKVPTGLITEAFF. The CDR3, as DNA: TGTGCCAGCAGAAAGGTCCCGACAGGGTTGATCACTGAAGCTTTCTTT.

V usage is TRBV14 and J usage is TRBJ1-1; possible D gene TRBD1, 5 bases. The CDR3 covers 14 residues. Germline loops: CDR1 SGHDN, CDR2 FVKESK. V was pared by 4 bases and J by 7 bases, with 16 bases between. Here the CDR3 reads CASSRESRGSEAFF. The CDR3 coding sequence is TGTGCCAGCAGCCGAGAGAGTCGGGGGAGTGAAGCTTTCTTT.

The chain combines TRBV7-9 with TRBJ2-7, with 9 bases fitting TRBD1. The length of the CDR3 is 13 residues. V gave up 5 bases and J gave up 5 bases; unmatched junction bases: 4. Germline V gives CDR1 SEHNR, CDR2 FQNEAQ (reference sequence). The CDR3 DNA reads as TGTGCCAGCAGCACCCGGGACAGGGACGAGCAGTACTTC. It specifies CASSTRDRDEQYF.

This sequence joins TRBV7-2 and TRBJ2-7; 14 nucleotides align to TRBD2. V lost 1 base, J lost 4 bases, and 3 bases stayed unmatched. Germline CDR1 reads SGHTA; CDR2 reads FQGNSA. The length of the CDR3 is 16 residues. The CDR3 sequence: CASSLETSGRGYEQYF. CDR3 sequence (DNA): TGTGCCAGCAGCTTAGAGACTAGCGGGAGGGGGTACGAGCAGTACTTC.

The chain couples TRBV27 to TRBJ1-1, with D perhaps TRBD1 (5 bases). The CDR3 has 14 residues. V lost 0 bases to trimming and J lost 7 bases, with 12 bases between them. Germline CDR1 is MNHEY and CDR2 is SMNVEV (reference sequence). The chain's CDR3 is CASSLSWGEDEAFF. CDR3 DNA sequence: TGTGCCAGCAGTTTATCGTGGGGCGAGGATGAAGCTTTCTTT.